This T cell receptor (beta chain) derives from a study of cytomegalovirus exposure and HLA in healthy donors. Study summary: In a previous analysis, some 110 million unique TCR beta sequences were found from roughly 180 million T cells.

Primers: 60 Vbeta forward and 13 Jbeta reverse. The repertoire was sequenced with immunoSEQ multiplex PCR; TCRdb's copy has only in-frame clones and lacks some. The sample carries some 170,000 clones, 70% to 85% recorded once. Study-wide results and limits: Later analysis indicated greater clonal expansion among HLA-associated TCR beta chains than among equally common other chains. Association of a missense DCLRE1C variant with TCR beta V- and J-gene trimming was reported in a later analysis. Among the sequence variants, a highly shared cluster was likely an artifact of sequencing.

Germline V gene sequence: CDR1 SGHVS, CDR2 FQNEAQ. The CDR3 has 15 residues. As concerns this clone: The antigen remains unidentified. One end of the junction is discordant with germline, which a read error may explain.

The chain joins TRBV7-8 to TRBJ2-1, with D possibly matching TRBD2 (5 bases). This TCR came from a man aged 35-49 years in good health and CMV-seronegative. The sequenced sample was PBMCs. The CDR3 region has the DNA TGTGCCAGCAGCTCGGGCGGTGGGAGCTACAGTGAGCAGTTCTTC. It yields the protein CASSSGGGSYSEQFF.